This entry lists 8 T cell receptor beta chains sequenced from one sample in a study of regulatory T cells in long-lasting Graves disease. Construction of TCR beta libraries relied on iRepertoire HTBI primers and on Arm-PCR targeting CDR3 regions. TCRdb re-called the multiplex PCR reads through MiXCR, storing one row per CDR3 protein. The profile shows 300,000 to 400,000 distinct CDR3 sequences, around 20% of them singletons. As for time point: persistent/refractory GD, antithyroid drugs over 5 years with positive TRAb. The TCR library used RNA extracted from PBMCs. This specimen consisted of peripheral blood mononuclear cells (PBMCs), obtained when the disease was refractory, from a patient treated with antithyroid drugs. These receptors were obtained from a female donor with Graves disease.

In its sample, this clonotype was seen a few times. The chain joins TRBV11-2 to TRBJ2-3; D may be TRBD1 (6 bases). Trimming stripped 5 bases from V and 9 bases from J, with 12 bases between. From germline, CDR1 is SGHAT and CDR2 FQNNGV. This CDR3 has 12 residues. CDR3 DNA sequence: TGTGCCAGCAGCGCGGACAGAGTAACGCAGTATTTT. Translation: CASSADRVTQYF.

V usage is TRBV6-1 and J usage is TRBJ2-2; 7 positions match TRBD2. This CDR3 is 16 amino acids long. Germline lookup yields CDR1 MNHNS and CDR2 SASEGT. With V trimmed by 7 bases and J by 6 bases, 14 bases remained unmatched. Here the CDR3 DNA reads TGTGCCAGCACCCGGCCCGGGGGGAGGGACGCCGGGGAGCTGTTTTTT. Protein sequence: CASTRPGGRDAGELFF.

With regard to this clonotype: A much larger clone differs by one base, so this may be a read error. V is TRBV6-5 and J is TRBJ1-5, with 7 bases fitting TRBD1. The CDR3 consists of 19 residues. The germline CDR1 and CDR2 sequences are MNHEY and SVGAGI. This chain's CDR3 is CASSYSGTVRLLGNQSQHF. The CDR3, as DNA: TGTGCCAGCAGTTACTCCGGGACAGTCCGGCTGTTAGGCAATCAGTCCCAGCATTTT.

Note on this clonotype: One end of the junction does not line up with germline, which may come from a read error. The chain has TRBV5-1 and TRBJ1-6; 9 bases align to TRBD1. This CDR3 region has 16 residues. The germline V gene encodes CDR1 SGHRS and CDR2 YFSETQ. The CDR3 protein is CASSEGQGGYNSPLHF. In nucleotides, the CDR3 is TGTGCCAGCAGCGAGGGACAGGGCGGCTATAATTCACCCCTCCACTTT.

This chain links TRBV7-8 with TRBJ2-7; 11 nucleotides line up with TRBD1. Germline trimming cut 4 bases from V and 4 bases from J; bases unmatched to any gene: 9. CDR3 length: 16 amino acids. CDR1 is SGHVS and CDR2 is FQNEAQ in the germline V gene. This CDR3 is CASSSSPGQGVYEQYF. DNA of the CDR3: TGTGCCAGCAGCTCATCACCGGGACAGGGGGTGTACGAGCAGTACTTC.

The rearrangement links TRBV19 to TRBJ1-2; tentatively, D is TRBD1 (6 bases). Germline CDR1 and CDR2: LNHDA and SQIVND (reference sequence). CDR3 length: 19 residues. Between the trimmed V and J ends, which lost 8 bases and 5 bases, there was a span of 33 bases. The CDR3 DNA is TGTGCCAGTTCGACCACCGCTTTGATCAGGGGATCCCGCCGATATGGCTACACCTTC. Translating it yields CASSTTALIRGSRRYGYTF.

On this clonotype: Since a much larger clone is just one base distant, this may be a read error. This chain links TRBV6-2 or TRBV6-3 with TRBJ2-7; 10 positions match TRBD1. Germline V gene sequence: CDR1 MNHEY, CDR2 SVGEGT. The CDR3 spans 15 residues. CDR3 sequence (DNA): TGTGCCTGCAGTTACTACAGGACAGGGGGCTACGAGCAGTACTTC. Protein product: CACSYYRTGGYEQYF.

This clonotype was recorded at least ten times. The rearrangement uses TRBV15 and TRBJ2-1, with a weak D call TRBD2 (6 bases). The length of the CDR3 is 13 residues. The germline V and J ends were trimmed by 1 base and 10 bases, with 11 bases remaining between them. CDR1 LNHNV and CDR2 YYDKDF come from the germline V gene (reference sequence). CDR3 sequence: CATSRVSGEEQFF. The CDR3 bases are TGTGCCACCAGCAGAGTCTCGGGAGAAGAGCAGTTCTTC. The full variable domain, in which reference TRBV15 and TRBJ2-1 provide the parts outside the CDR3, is DAMVIQNPRYQVTQFGKPVTLSCSQTLNHNVMYWYQQKSSQAPKLLFHYYDKDFNNEADTPDNFQSRRPNTSFCFLDIRSPGLGDTAMYLCATSRVSGEEQFFGPGTRLTVL.